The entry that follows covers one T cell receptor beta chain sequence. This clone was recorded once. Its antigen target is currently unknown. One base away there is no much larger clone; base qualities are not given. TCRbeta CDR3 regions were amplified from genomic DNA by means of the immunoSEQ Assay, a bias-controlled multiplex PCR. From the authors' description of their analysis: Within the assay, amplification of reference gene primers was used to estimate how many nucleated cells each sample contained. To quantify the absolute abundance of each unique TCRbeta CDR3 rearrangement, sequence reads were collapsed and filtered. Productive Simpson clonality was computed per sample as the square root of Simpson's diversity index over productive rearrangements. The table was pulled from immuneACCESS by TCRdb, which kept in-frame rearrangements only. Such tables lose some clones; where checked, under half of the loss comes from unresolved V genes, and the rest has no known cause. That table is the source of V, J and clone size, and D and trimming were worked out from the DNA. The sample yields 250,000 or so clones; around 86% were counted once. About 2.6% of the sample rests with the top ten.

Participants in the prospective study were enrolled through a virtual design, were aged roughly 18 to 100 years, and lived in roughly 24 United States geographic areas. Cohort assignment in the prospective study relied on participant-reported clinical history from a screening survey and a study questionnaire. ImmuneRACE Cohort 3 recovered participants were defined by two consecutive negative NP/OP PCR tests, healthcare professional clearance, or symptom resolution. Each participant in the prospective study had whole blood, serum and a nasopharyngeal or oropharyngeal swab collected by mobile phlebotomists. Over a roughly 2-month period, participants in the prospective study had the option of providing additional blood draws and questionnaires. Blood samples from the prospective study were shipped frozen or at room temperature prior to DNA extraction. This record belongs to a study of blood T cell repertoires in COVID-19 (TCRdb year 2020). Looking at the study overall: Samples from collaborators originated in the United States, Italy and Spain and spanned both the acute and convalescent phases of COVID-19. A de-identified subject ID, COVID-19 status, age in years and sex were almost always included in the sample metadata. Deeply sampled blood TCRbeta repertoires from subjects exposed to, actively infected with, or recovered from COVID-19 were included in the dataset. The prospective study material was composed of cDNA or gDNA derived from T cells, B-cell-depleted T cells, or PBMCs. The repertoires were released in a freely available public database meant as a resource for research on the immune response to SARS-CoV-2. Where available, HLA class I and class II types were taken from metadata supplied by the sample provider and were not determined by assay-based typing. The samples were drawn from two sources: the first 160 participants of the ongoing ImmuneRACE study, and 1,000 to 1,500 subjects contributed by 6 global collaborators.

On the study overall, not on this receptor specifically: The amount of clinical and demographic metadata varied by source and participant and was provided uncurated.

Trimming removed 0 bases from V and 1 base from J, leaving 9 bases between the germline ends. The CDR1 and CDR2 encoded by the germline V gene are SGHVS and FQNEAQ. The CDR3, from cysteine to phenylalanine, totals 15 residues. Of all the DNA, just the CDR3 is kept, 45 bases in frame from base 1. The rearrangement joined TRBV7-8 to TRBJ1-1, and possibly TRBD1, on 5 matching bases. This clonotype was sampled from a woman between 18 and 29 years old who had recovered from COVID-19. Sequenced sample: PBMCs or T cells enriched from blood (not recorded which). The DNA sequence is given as TGTGCCAGCAGCTTAGCGTCCCAGGGGAACACTGAAGCTTTCTTT. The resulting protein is CASSLASQGNTEAFF.